This T cell receptor (beta chain) appears in the sequencing data of a study of shared clonotypes between healthy human individuals. V trimming: 6 bases; J trimming: 1 base; junction bases outside the gene matches: 12. CDR1 SQVTM and CDR2 ANQGSEA come from the germline V gene. The CDR3 spans 16 residues. Clones were read by immunoSEQ multiplex PCR, and TCRdb kept only the in-frame ones, dropping some. Among roughly 120,000 clones, under 70% were seen once, and the ten largest hold roughly 25%. Whole-study results and caveats: Relative to memory subsets, naive subsets generally showed larger estimated richness. Shared across several donors were around 5% of the naive CD4 clonotypes.

Note on this clone: Its antigen is not known.

The sample taken for sequencing was memory CD8+ T cells sorted from blood. Subset given: CD45RO+ cells pooled with CCR7-negative TemRA cells. The TCR originated in a woman aged 30 to 39 in good health. The V gene is TRBV29-1, the J gene TRBJ2-5, with 9 nucleotides matching TRBD1. DNA for the CDR3: TGCAGCGTGGCCGGGGACAGGGAGAAACCCCAAGAGACCCAGTACTTC. Protein: CSVAGDREKPQETQYF.